This T cell receptor (beta chain) was captured by sequencing in a study of T cell repertoires in cytomegalovirus infection. Study context: Matching HLA type and CMV infection were both indicated by public TCR beta signatures. General observations from the study: Ex vivo responses were dominated by HLA-C-restricted CMV-specific TCR beta clonotypes. Using cumulative public TCR beta family frequency, the authors identified those who carried CMV together with the relevant HLA.

CDR1 is SGHVS, CDR2 FNYEAQ, per germline. The CDR3 extends over 14 amino acids. Trimming pared 5 bases from V and 8 bases from J, leaving 15 bases between. TCRdb independently ran MiXCR on the reads; one entry per CDR3 protein. The sample carries 500,000 to 600,000 distinct CDR3 sequences, approximately 17% recorded once. This clonotype was counted a few times. Its specificity is unknown. J is TRBJ1-4 and V is TRBV7-6, with D hard to call. The sequenced material came from CD8+ T cells from PBMCs. The source is a human donor in good health (CMV status not recorded). Some clones in this sample may be carry-over from other donors' samples. The CDR3 is CASSPPLRSEKLFF. CDR3 DNA: TGTGCCAGCAGCCCCCCCCTAAGGAGCGAAAAACTGTTTTTT.